The 27 T cell receptor beta chains presented below share a single source sample, sequenced in a study of CXCR3-negative and CXCR3-positive naive CD8 T cells. UMI-labeled 5' RACE yielded the TRB cDNA libraries. Using the 5' RACE reads, TCRdb records one entry per CDR3 protein without DNA. The sample table includes about 130,000 distinct CDR3 sequences. Sequences were obtained from naive CXCR3- CD8+ T cells from blood. The sample's subset: CD45RO-CCR7+CD27+CD95- naive CD8+ T cells lacking CXCR3 (TNR3-). The receptors here all came from a human donor in good health. Some clones in this sample may be carry-over from other donors' samples.

The V gene is TRBV28, the J gene TRBJ2-3. This CDR3 region has 14 residues. Germline V CDR1 and CDR2: MDHEN, SYDVKM. CDR3 protein: CASSFGASTDTQYF.

V is TRBV29-1 and J is TRBJ1-2. The CDR3 extends over 13 amino acids. Per the germline V gene, CDR1 is SQVTM and CDR2 is ANQGSEA. The CDR3 sequence: CSVEGEINYGYTF.

V gene TRBV4-1 combines with J gene TRBJ2-2; TCRdb gives TRBD2 as the D gene, but with no DNA this cannot be confirmed. Germline CDR1 and CDR2: MGHRA and YSYEKL. The CDR3 covers 16 residues. CDR3 region: CASSLRHGLNTGELFF.

The chain joins TRBV30 to TRBJ2-1; as DNA is missing, the TRBD2 call by TCRdb cannot be tested. This CDR3 region has 17 residues. The V gene's germline CDR1 is GTSNPN and CDR2 SVGIG (reference sequence). The CDR3 region is CASESYSGGYVANEQFF.

The chain uses TRBV7-9 and TRBJ2-7; TCRdb designates TRBD1, a call that cannot be tested without DNA. The germline gives CDR1 SEHNR, CDR2 FQNEAQ (reference sequence). This CDR3 has 15 amino acids. The CDR3 protein is CASRKSGTASSEQYF.

The chain employs TRBV28 and TRBJ2-7. Germline CDR1 MDHEN, CDR2 SYDVKM. The CDR3 contains 14 residues. Here the CDR3 reads CASSFLGQPYEQYF.

The rearrangement joins TRBV9 to TRBJ1-1; TCRdb designates TRBD1, a call that cannot be tested without DNA. Germline CDR1 is SGDLS and CDR2 is YYNGEE. CDR3 length equals 15 residues. CDR3 in amino acids: CASSVVPGVNTEAFF. The whole variable domain, remainder taken from reference TRBV9 and TRBJ1-1, is DSGVTQTPKHLITATGQRVTLRCSPRSGDLSVYWYQQSLDQGLQFLIQYYNGEERAKGNILERFSAQQFPDLHSELNLSSLELGDSALYFCASSVVPGVNTEAFFGQGTRLTVV.

V usage is TRBV12-3 or TRBV12-4 and J usage is TRBJ1-2. The CDR3 loop spans 13 amino acids. CDR3 in amino acids: CASSYGSNYGYTF.

V gene TRBV6-5 combines with J gene TRBJ2-1; TCRdb's D gene call, TRBD1, goes unchecked for lack of DNA. The germline V gene has CDR1 MNHEY and CDR2 SVGAGI. This CDR3 region has 16 residues. The CDR3 region is CASSRKPGTIYNEQFF.

The genes are TRBV10-3 and TRBJ2-2. The length of the CDR3 is 14 residues. Germline lookup yields CDR1 ENHRY and CDR2 SYGVKD. CDR3 residues: CAIGNGANTGELFF.

The chain combines TRBV28 with TRBJ2-3; absent DNA, TCRdb's TRBD2 call cannot be checked. The CDR3 length is 14 residues. From germline, CDR1 is MDHEN and CDR2 SYDVKM. This chain's CDR3 is CASSSRDSTDTQYF.

The chain carries TRBV28 and TRBJ2-1; absent DNA, TCRdb's TRBD2 call cannot be checked. Germline CDR1 MDHEN, CDR2 SYDVKM. CDR3 length equals 18 residues. CDR3 sequence reads: CASSLGVAGGPTYNEQFF.

The CDR3: CASTNLRGTSYEQYF. The chain is built from TRBV28 and TRBJ2-7; with no DNA, the TCRdb D assignment of TRBD1 cannot be verified. The CDR3 is 15 amino acids. The germline gives CDR1 MDHEN, CDR2 SYDVKM.

The chain recombines TRBV7-2 with TRBJ2-7; the D gene TCRdb calls, TRBD2, cannot be checked with no DNA. The germline V gene encodes CDR1 SGHTA and CDR2 FQGNSA. The CDR3 totals 13 residues. This chain's CDR3 is CASSEEREGEQYF.

The V call is TRBV5-1, the J call TRBJ1-1; the D call from TCRdb, TRBD1, cannot be confirmed without DNA. CDR1 is SGHRS and CDR2 is YFSETQ in the germline V gene. The CDR3 consists of 16 residues. The CDR3 sequence is CASSPTGSAVNTEAFF.

The genes are TRBV6-2 or TRBV6-3 and TRBJ2-7. The CDR3 covers 14 residues. Looked up from germline, CDR1 is MNHEY and CDR2 is SVGEGT. The CDR3 loop reads CASSYGLYDSQQYF.

This chain joins TRBV25-1 and TRBJ1-1. From germline, CDR1 is MGHDK and CDR2 SYGVNS. The CDR3 runs 12 residues. CDR3 in amino acids: CASSELGTEAFF.

The rearrangement uses TRBV20-1 and TRBJ2-7; with no DNA, the TCRdb D assignment of TRBD2 cannot be verified. CDR1 and CDR2 from the germline V gene are DFQATT and SNEGSKA (reference sequence). The CDR3 extends over 15 amino acids. Here the CDR3 reads CSASGSSGFSYEQYF.

CDR3 protein: CSVTEANTGELFF. V gene TRBV29-1 combines with J gene TRBJ2-2. CDR1 and CDR2 (germline): SQVTM, ANQGSEA. CDR3 length: 13 residues.

The chain is built from TRBV5-1 and TRBJ1-1; TCRdb's D call, TRBD1, is unchecked because there is no DNA. In germline, CDR1 is SGHRS, CDR2 YFSETQ. The CDR3 sequence is 16 residues long. This CDR3 is CASSLVVGTRNTEAFF.

The V and J genes are TRBV29-1 and TRBJ2-7; lacking DNA, the TRBD1 call made by TCRdb goes unchecked. The CDR3 has 15 amino acids. CDR1 SQVTM and CDR2 ANQGSEA come from the germline V gene. The CDR3 reads CSVPSASGQMGEQYF.

The rearrangement uses TRBV27 and TRBJ2-1; without DNA, the TCRdb call of TRBD1 cannot be checked. Germline CDR1 is MNHEY and CDR2 is SMNVEV (reference sequence). This CDR3 spans 19 amino acids. The CDR3 loop is CARKLSARSWGGRYNEQFF.

The chain links TRBV14 to TRBJ2-7; the TCRdb D gene call, TRBD2, has no DNA to confirm it. This CDR3 region has 20 residues. CDR1 is SGHDN, CDR2 FVKESK, per germline. The CDR3 reads CASSQVVGVPPGTSGRAEYF.

The V gene is TRBV6-2 or TRBV6-3, the J gene TRBJ1-1. Germline-derived CDR1 and CDR2 are MNHEY and SVGEGT. The CDR3 spans 15 residues. Here the CDR3 reads CASSYSRAENTEAFF.

The V and J genes are TRBV7-3 and TRBJ2-3; no DNA is available, so the TRBD2 call from TCRdb remains unchecked. The CDR3 spans 16 residues. Germline V CDR1 and CDR2: SGHTA, FQGTGA. Here the CDR3 reads CASRLAGGEDTDTQYF.

The gene calls are TRBV5-4 and TRBJ2-1; the D gene TCRdb calls, TRBD2, cannot be checked with no DNA. This CDR3 has 14 residues. Germline CDR1 SGHNT, CDR2 YYREEE (reference sequence). This CDR3 reads CASSLALRALEQFF. The full variable domain, with the rest looked up from reference TRBV5-4 and TRBJ2-1, is ETGVTQSPTHLIKTRGQQVTLRCSSQSGHNTVSWYQQALGQGPQFIFQYYREEENGRGNFPPRFSGLQFPNYSSELNVNALELDDSALYLCASSLALRALEQFFGPGTRLTVL.

V gene TRBV5-5 combines with J gene TRBJ2-1. The CDR3 sequence is 14 residues long. The germline V gene encodes CDR1 SGHKS and CDR2 YYEKEE (reference sequence). The CDR3 reads CASSWRQSGNEQFF.